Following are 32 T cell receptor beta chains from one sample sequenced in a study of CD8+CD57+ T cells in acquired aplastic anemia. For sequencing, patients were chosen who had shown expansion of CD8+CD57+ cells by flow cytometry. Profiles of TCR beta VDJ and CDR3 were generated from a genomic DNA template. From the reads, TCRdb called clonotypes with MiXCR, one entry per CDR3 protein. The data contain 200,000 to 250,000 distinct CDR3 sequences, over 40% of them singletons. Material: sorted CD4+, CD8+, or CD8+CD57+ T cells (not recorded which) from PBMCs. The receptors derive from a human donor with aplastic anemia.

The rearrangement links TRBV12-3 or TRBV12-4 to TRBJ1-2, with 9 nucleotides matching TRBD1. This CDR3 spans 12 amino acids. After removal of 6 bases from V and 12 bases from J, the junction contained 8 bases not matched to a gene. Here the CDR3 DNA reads TGTGCCAGCAGGCTACAGGGGGCCGGAAACACCTTC. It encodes CASRLQGAGNTF.

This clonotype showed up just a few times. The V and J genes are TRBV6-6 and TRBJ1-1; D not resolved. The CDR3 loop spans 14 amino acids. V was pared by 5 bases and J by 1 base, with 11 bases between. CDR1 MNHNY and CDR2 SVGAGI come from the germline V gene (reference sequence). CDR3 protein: CASSPAAQNTEAFF. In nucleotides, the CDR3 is TGTGCCAGCAGTCCCGCGGCTCAGAACACTGAAGCTTTCTTT.

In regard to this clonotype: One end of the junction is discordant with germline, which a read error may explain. Written as DNA, the CDR3 is TGCGCCAGCAGGGGGGCCGGGACAGGGAACACTGAAGCTTTCTTT. It specifies CASRGAGTGNTEAFF. V gene TRBV7-9 combines with J gene TRBJ1-1; 8 positions agree with TRBD1. Per germline, CDR1 SEHNR and CDR2 FQNEAQ (reference sequence). This CDR3 contains 15 residues.

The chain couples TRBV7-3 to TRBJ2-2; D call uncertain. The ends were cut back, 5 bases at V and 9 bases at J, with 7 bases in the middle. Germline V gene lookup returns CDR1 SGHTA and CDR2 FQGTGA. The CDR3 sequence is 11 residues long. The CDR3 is CASSAQRELFF. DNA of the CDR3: TGTGCCAGCAGCGCCCAACGGGAGCTGTTTTTT.

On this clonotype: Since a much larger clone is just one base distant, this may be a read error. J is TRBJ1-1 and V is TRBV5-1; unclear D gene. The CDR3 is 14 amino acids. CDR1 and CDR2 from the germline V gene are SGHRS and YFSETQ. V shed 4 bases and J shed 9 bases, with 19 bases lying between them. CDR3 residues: CASSPSEGWTKAFF. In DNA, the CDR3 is TGCGCCAGCAGCCCATCGGAGGGCTGGACTAAAGCTTTCTTT.

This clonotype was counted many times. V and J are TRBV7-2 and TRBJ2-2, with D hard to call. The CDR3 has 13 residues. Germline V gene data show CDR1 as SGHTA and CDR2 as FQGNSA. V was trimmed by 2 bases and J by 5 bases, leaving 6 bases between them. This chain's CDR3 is CASSLTRTGELFF. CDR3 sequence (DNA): TGTGCCAGCAGCTTAACCCGGACCGGGGAGCTGTTTTTT.

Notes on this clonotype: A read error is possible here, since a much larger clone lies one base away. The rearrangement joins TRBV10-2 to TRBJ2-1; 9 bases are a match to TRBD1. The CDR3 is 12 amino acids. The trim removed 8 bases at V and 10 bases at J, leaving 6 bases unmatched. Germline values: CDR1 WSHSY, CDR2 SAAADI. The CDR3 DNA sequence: TGCGCCAGCTCACAGGGGGCGGACGAGCAGTTCTTC. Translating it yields CASSQGADEQFF.

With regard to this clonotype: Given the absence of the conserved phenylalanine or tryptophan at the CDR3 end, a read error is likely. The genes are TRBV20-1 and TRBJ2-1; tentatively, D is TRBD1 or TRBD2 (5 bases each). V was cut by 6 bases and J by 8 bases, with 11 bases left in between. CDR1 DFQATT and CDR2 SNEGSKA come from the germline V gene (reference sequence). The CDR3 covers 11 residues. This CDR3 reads CSAEGRDEQFL. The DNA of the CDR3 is TGCAGTGCAGAGGGGCGGGATGAGCAGTTCCTC.

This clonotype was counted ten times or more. Here the CDR3 reads CASSGPGTVNQPQHF. In DNA form, the CDR3 reads TGTGCCAGCAGTGGCCCCGGGACAGTCAATCAGCCCCAGCATTTT. This sequence joins TRBV6-1 and TRBJ1-5, with 7 bases lining up with TRBD1. CDR3 length: 15 amino acids. The germline CDR1 and CDR2 sequences are MNHNS and SASEGT. V was pared by 4 bases and J by 3 bases, with 6 bases of the junction left unmatched.

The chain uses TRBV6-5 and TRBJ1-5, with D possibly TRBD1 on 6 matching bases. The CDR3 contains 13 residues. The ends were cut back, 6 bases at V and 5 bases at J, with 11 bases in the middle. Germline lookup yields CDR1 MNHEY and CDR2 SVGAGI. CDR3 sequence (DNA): TGTGCCAGCAGGCTGGACAGAGATCAGCCCCAGCATTTT. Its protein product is CASRLDRDQPQHF.

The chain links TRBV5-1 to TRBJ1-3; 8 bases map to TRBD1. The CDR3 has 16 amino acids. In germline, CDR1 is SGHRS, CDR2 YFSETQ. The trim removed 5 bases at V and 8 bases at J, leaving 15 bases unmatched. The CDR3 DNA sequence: TGCGCCAGCAGTCAACGTTACCAGGGGGCTGGGGACACCATATATTTT. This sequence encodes CASSQRYQGAGDTIYF.

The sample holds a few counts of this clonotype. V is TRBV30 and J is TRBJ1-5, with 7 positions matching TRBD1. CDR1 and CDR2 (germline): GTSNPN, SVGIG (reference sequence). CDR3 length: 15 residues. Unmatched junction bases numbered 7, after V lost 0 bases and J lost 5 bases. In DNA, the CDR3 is TGTGCCTGGAGTGTTCGGAGGGGGCTAGATCAGCCCCAGCATTTT. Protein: CAWSVRRGLDQPQHF.

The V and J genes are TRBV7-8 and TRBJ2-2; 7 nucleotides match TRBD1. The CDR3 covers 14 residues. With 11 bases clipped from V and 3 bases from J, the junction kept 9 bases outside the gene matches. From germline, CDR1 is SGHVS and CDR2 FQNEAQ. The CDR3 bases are TGTGCCTGGAGTTGGGACAGCTACACCGGGGAGCTGTTTTTT. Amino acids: CAWSWDSYTGELFF.

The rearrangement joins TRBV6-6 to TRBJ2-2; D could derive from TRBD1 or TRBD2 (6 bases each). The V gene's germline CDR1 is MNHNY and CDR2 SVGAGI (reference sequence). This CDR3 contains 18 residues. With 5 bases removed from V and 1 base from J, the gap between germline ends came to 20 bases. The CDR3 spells CASSPWDFRGVNTGELFF. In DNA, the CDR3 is TGTGCCAGCAGTCCCTGGGACTTTAGGGGGGTGAACACCGGGGAGCTGTTTTTT.

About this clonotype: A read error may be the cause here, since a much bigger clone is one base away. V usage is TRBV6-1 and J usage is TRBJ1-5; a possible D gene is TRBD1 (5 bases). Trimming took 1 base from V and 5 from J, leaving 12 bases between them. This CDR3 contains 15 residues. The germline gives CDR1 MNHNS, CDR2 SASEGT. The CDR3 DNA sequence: TGTGCCAGCAGTGAAGTGTCAGGGTACTATCAGCCCCAGCATTTT. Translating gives CASSEVSGYYQPQHF.

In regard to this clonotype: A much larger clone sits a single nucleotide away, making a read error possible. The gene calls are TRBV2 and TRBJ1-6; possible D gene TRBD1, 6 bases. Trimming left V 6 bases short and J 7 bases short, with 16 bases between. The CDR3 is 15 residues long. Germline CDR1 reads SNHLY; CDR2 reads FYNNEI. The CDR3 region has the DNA TGTGCCAGCAGCTCTCTGACAGGAGGGAATTCACCCCTCCACTTT. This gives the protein CASSSLTGGNSPLHF.

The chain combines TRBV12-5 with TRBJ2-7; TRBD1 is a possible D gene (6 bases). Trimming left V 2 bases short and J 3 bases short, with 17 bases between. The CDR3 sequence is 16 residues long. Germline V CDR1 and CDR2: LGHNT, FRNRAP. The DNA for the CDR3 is TGTGCTAGTGGTTTGTTCCGGACAGTAGATTTCTACGAGCAGTACTTC. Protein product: CASGLFRTVDFYEQYF.

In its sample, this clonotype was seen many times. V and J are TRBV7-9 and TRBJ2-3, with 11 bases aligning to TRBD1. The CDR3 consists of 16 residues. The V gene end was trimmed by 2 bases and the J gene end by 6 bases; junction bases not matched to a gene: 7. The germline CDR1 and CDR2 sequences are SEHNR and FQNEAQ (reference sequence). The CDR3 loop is CASSLRDRGFADTQYF. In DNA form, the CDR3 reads TGTGCCAGCAGCTTAAGGGACAGGGGGTTTGCGGATACGCAGTATTTT.

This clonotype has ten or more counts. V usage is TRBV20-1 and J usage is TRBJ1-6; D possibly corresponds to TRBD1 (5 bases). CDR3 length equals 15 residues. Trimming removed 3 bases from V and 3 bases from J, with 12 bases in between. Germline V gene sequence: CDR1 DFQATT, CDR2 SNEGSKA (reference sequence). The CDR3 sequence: CSARGLGGYNSPLHF. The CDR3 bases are TGCAGTGCTAGGGGGCTTGGGGGCTATAATTCACCCCTCCACTTT.

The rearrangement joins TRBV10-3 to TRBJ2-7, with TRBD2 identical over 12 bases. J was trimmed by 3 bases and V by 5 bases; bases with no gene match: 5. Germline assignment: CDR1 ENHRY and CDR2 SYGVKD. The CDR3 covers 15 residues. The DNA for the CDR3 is TGTGCCATCAGTAGACTAGCGGGAGCAATCTACGAGCAGTACTTC. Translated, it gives CAISRLAGAIYEQYF.

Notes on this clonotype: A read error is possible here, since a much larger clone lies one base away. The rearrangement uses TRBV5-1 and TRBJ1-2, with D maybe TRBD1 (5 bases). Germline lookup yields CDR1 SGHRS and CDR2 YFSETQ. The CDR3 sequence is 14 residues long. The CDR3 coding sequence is TGTGCCAGCAGCTTGGTCGGGGGATCCTATGGCCACACCTTC. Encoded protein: CASSLVGGSYGHTF. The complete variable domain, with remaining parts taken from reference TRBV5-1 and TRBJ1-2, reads KAGVTQTPRYLIKTRGQQVTLSCSPISGHRSVSWYQQTPGQGLQFLFEYFSETQRNKGNFPGRFSGRQFSNSRSEMNVSTLELGDSALYLCASSLVGGSYGHTFGSGTRLTVV.

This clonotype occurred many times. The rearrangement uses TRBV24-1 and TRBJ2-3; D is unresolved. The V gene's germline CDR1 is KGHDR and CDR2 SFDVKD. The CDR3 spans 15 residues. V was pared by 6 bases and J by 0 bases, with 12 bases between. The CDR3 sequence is CATSHPGRSTDTQYF. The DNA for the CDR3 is TGTGCCACCAGTCACCCGGGCCGAAGCACAGATACGCAGTATTTT.

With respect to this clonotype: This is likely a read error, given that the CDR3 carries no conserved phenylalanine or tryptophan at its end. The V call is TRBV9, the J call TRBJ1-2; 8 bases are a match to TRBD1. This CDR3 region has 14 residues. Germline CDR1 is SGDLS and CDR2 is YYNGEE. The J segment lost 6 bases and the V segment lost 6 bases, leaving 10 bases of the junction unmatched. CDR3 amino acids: CASNFAGGSDGYTL. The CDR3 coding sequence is TGTGCCAGCAACTTCGCAGGGGGCTCTGATGGCTACACCCTC.

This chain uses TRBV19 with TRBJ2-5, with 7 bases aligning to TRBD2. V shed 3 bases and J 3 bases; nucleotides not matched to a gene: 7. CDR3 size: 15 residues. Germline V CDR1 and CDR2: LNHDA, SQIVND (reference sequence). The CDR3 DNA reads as TGTGCCAGTAGTATGTCCGGGGGGAGGGAAGAGACCCAGTACTTC. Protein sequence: CASSMSGGREETQYF.

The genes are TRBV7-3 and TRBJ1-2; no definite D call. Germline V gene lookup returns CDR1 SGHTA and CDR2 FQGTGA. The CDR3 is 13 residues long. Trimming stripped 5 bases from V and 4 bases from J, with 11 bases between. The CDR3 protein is CASSLDGSYGYTF. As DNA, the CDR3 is TGTGCCAGCAGCCTCGACGGATCCTATGGCTACACCTTC.

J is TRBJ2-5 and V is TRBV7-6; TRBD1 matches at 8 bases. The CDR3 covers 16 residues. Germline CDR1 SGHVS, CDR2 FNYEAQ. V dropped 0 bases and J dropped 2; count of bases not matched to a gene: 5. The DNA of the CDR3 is TGTGCCAGCAGCTTAGCCCCAGGGGGCGGGCAAGAGACCCAGTACTTC. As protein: CASSLAPGGGQETQYF.

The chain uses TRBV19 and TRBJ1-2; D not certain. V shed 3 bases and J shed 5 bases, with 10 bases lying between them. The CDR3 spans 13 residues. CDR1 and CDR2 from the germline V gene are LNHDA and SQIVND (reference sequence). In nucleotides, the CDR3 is TGTGCCAGTAGTATGGTCGTGGGGTATGGCTACACCTTC. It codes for CASSMVVGYGYTF.

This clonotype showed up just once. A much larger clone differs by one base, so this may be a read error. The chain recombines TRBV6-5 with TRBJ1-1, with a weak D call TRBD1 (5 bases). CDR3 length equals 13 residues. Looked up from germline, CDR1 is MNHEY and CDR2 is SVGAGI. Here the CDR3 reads CAGRSTGNTEAFF. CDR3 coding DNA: TGTGCCGGCAGGTCCACAGGAAACACTGAAGCTTTCTTT.

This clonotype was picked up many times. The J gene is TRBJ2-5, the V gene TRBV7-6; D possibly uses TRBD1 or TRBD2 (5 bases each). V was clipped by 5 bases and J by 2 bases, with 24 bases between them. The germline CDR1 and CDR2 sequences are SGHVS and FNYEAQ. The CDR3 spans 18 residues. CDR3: CASSPRGIAQERQETQYF. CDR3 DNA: TGTGCCAGCAGCCCTAGAGGGATAGCACAGGAGCGACAAGAGACCCAGTACTTC.

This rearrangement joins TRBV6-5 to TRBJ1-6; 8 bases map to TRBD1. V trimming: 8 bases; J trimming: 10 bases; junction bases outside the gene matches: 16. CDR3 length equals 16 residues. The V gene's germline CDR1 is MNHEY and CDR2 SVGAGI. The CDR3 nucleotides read TGTGCCAGCTCCCAACTGGACAGGGCGGCGGGGTCACCCCTCCACTTT. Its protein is CASSQLDRAAGSPLHF.

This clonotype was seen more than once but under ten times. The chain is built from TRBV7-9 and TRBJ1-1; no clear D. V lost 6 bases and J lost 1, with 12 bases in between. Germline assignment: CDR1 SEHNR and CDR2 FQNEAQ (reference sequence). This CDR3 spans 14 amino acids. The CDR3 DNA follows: TGTGCCAGCAGTTACGGGGATACGAACACTGAAGCTTTCTTT. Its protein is CASSYGDTNTEAFF.

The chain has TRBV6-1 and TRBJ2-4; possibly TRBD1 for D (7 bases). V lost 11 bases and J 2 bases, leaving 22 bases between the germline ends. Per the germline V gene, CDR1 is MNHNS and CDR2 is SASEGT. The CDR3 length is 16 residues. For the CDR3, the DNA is TGTGCCGGGGGGCAGGGGGGCTTATTGACCAAAAACATTCAGTACTTC. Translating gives CAGGQGGLLTKNIQYF.